The TCR beta chain under discussion was sequenced for a study of OX40 agonist ivuxolimab in advanced cancers. For the wider study: Ivuxolimab, which targeted the costimulatory receptor OX40 (CD134), was an agonistic, fully human IgG2 monoclonal antibody. Intravenous ivuxolimab was administered to patients every 2 weeks at six dose levels: 0.01, 0.1, 0.3, 1.5, 3 and 10 mg/kg. Among the 52 dose-escalation patients, about 19 had hepatocellular carcinoma, roughly 15 melanoma, 9 renal cell carcinoma and 9 head and neck cancer. In the dose-escalation cohort, 65% to 85% of patients were male, and the mean age was roughly 56 years with a range of about 23 to 79. Patients were allowed to have had prior anti-PD-1, anti-PD-L1 or anti-CTLA-4 therapy, and approximately 40% of the dose-escalation patients had previously received checkpoint inhibitors. Partial responses occurred in three dose-escalation patients, of whom one had hepatocellular carcinoma and two had cutaneous melanoma. Peripheral TCRbeta sequencing aimed to test whether ivuxolimab altered TCR sequence diversity and caused clonal T-cell expansion. The paper covers the monotherapy dose-escalation part of the phase I ivuxolimab trial, which included N of about 56 patients.

Patients with autoimmune disease history or receiving systemic immunosuppression were excluded from the trial. Peripheral blood for TCR sequencing was collected from all dose cohorts at baseline, on cycle 4 day 1, and on cycle 7 day 1. The samples were drawn from a first-in-human, open-label, multicenter phase I dose-escalation trial of ivuxolimab. Adults with locally advanced or metastatic melanoma, renal cell, hepatocellular, or head and neck squamous cell carcinoma were enrolled in the trial. Before TCR sequencing, CD4+ and CD8+ T cells were separately sorted from peripheral blood. Results the study describes overall, beyond this receptor: At doses from 0.1 to 3.0 mg/kg, clonal expansion was seen in both CD4+ and CD8+ blood T cells between baseline and week 6. Low levels of normalized T-cell clonal expansion were also seen in some patients who did not respond. The antigen specificity of the clonally expanded peripheral T cells was not determined. After ivuxolimab, more expanded clones were found on average in CD8+ T cells than in CD4+ T cells. In the 0.1-3.0 mg/kg groups, partial responders were among the patients with the lowest normalized peripheral clonal expansion, particularly in CD8+ T cells.

Points on this clone: Its binding antigen is unknown. One junction end disagrees with the germline gene, perhaps due to a read error.

Genomic DNA was isolated from the sorted cells so that the TCRbeta CDR3 region could be sequenced. The immunoSEQ Assay was used for sequencing of TCRbeta CDR3 regions. Entries here come from immuneACCESS through TCRdb and include only in-frame sequences with V and J called. Some clones fail to appear in such tables; in the studies checked, an unresolved V gene covers under half of the shortfall, and the cause of the remainder is unknown. The sample has some 81,000 clones on record, 65% to 90% of them singletons. The top ten hold about 0.57% of the sample. Looking up the germline V gene yields CDR1 ENHRY and CDR2 SYGVKD. Reading from cysteine to phenylalanine, the CDR3 counts 14 amino acids. The sequence is cut down to CDR3 DNA, 42 bases in frame from base 1.

This specimen was CD4+ or CD8+ T cells sorted from blood, taken in a trial of the OX40 agonist ivuxolimab. This sequence was found in an adult with an advanced solid tumor such as melanoma, head and neck, liver or kidney cancer. This chain joins TRBV10-3 to TRBJ2-3; TRBD2 fits 8 bases in the junction. The CDR3 protein: CAIRARTSRDTQYF. The base sequence is TGTGCCATCAGGGCCCGGACTAGCAGAGATACGCAGTATTTT.